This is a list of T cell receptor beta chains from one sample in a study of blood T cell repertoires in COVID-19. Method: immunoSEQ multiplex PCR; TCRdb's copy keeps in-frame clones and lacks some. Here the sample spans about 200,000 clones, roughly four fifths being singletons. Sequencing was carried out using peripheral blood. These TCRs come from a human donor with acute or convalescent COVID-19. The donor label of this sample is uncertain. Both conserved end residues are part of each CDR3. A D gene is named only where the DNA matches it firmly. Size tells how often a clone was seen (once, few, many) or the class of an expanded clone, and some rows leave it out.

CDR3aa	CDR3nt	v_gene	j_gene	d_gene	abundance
CASSLDQGPLLRQYF	TGTGCCAGCAGCTTAGACCAGGGGCCGCTCCTACGGCAGTACTTC	TRBV11-3	TRBJ2-7	.	.
CASSLGHPSYGYTF	TGTGCCAGCAGCTTGGGACACCCATCGTATGGCTACACCTTC	TRBV5-6	TRBJ1-2	.	few
CASSLNGGGTGELFF	TGTGCCAGCAGTCTCAATGGGGGGGGCACCGGGGAGCTGTTTTTT	TRBV27	TRBJ2-2	TRBD2	.
CASSPQRTEAFF	TGTGCCAGCAGCCCCCAGAGGACTGAAGCTTTCTTT	TRBV28	TRBJ1-1	.	once
CASSLGADSMNTEAFF	TGCGCCAGCAGCTTAGGGGCCGACAGCATGAACACTGAAGCTTTCTTT	TRBV5-1	TRBJ1-1	.	once
CASSPLKGTTLHTDTQYF	TGTGCCAGCTCACCATTGAAAGGGACTACCCTCCACACAGATACGCAGTATTTT	TRBV18	TRBJ2-3	TRBD2	.
CASSPRAGGSSYEQYF	TGTGCCAGCAGCCCGCGAGCGGGGGGAAGCTCCTACGAGCAGTACTTC	TRBV5-4	TRBJ2-7	TRBD2	.
CASSLAGDRGRINEQYF	TGTGCCAGCAGCTTAGCGGGGGACAGGGGGAGGATCAACGAGCAGTACTTC	TRBV7-6	TRBJ2-7	TRBD1	.
CSVTLAGTYEQYF	TGCAGCGTTACTCTAGCGGGGACCTACGAGCAGTACTTC	TRBV29-1	TRBJ2-7	TRBD2	once
CASSPFVQGLAGTETQYF	TGTGCCAGCTCACCCTTCGTACAGGGACTAGCGGGAACAGAGACCCAGTACTTC	TRBV18	TRBJ2-5	TRBD2	.
CASSSGQGAWGTEAFF	TGTGCCAGCAGCTCAGGACAGGGGGCGTGGGGCACTGAAGCTTTCTTT	TRBV5-4	TRBJ1-1	TRBD1	.
CASSGGLGSGSLFAVEQYF	TGTGCCAGCAGCGGGGGGCTGGGTAGCGGGAGTCTCTTCGCGGTCGAGCAGTACTTC	TRBV14	TRBJ2-7	TRBD2	.
CASSLKTGAGANVLTF	TGTGCCAGCAGTTTAAAAACAGGGGCTGGGGCCAACGTCCTGACTTTC	TRBV27	TRBJ2-6	TRBD1	.
CASSPRGAHGYTF	TGTGCCAGCAGTCCCAGGGGGGCTCATGGCTACACCTTC	TRBV25-1	TRBJ1-2	TRBD1	.
CASSIDPPGYLYYNEQFF	TGTGCCAGTAGTATAGATCCTCCGGGGTACCTTTACTACAATGAGCAGTTCTTC	TRBV19	TRBJ2-1	.	.
CASSGSRTGVSGNTIYF	TGCGCCAGCAGCGGTTCACGGACAGGGGTCTCTGGAAACACCATATATTTT	TRBV5-1	TRBJ1-3	TRBD1	.
CASRNQGAQTDTQYF	TGTGCCAGCAGGAATCAGGGGGCGCAAACAGATACGCAGTATTTT	TRBV6-6	TRBJ2-3	TRBD1	.
CASNTGGPLYNEQFF	TGTGCCAGCAATACGGGGGGGCCACTTTACAATGAGCAGTTCTTC	TRBV2	TRBJ2-1	TRBD2	.
CASRLDRNTGELFF	TGTGCCAGCAGGCTGGACAGGAACACCGGGGAGCTGTTTTTT	TRBV27	TRBJ2-2	.	.
CASSLGDSFTTYNEQFF	TGTGCCAGCAGCTTAGGGGACAGTTTTACGACCTACAATGAGCAGTTCTTC	TRBV7-6	TRBJ2-1	TRBD1	.
CASSVASGKSGYTF	TGTGCCAGCAGCGTAGCCAGCGGGAAGTCTGGCTACACCTTC	TRBV9	TRBJ1-2	.	.
CATSDLVSGSGRARDEQFF	TGTGCCACCAGTGATTTGGTGTCGGGAAGCGGGAGGGCCCGCGATGAGCAGTTCTTC	TRBV24-1	TRBJ2-1	TRBD2	.
CATSDDRVNEQFF	TGTGCCACCAGTGATGACAGGGTGAATGAGCAGTTCTTC	TRBV24-1	TRBJ2-1	TRBD1	.
CASSLKQEWYEQYF	TGTGCCAGCTCACTAAAACAGGAATGGTACGAGCAGTACTTC	TRBV18	TRBJ2-7	.	.
CASSEQGSGNEQFF	TGTGCCAGCAGTGAACAGGGTTCAGGGAATGAGCAGTTCTTC	TRBV2	TRBJ2-1	.	.
CASSLGTMRGELFF	TGTGCCAGCAGCTTAGGGACTATGAGAGGGGAGCTGTTTTTT	TRBV5-6	TRBJ2-2	TRBD2	.
CAWSASGQGFFGSPLHF	TGTGCCTGGAGTGCATCGGGACAGGGGTTCTTCGGTTCACCCCTCCACTTT	TRBV30	TRBJ1-6	TRBD1	.
CAWSVSSGTSYEQYF	TGTGCCTGGAGTGTATCTAGCGGGACCTCCTACGAGCAGTACTTC	TRBV30	TRBJ2-7	TRBD2	.
CASSLGVQETQYF	TGTGCCAGCAGCTTGGGAGTCCAAGAGACCCAGTACTTC	TRBV5-6	TRBJ2-5	.	.
CASSESGGTSGNTIYF	TGTGCCAGCAGTGAATCTGGCGGAACCTCTGGAAACACCATATATTTT	TRBV6-1	TRBJ1-3	.	.
CASSPGGGAYEAFF	TGTGCCAGCAGCCCGGGGGGAGGGGCGTATGAAGCTTTCTTT	TRBV7-9	TRBJ1-1	.	once
CASSGWTGNTGELFF	TGCGCCAGCAGCGGATGGACAGGGAACACCGGGGAGCTGTTTTTT	TRBV5-1	TRBJ2-2	TRBD1	.
CASSDHPRSTDTQYF	TGTGCCAGTAGTGATCACCCTCGGTCCACAGATACGCAGTATTTT	TRBV19	TRBJ2-3	.	.
CASSSTFSSYNEQFF	TGTGCCAGCAGCTCGACTTTCAGCTCCTACAATGAGCAGTTCTTC	TRBV7-3	TRBJ2-1	.	few
CASSLAGANEKLFF	TGCGCCAGCAGCTTGGCAGGGGCTAATGAAAAACTGTTTTTT	TRBV5-1	TRBJ1-4	.	.
CASSSIGLYGRGYTF	TGTGCCAGCAGCTCGATCGGCCTCTATGGGCGAGGCTACACCTTC	TRBV5-8	TRBJ1-2	.	.
CASSPGQGFSEQYF	TGTGCCAGCTCGCCGGGACAGGGTTTCTCCGAGCAGTACTTC	TRBV18	TRBJ2-7	TRBD1	.
CASSLPGTDQETQYF	TGTGCCAGCAGCTTGCCGGGGACAGACCAAGAGACCCAGTACTTC	TRBV5-8	TRBJ2-5	TRBD1	few
CASSFTGTSQETQYF	TGTGCCAGCAGCTTTACCGGGACATCTCAAGAGACCCAGTACTTC	TRBV7-3	TRBJ2-5	.	.
CASSLVGQGHYEQYF	TGTGCCAGCAGCTTGGTGGGACAGGGGCACTACGAGCAGTACTTC	TRBV5-6	TRBJ2-7	TRBD1	.
CASRGLSRYGYTF	TGTGCCAGTAGGGGACTTTCTCGCTATGGCTACACCTTC	TRBV19	TRBJ1-2	.	.
CAISESTGGLYEQYF	TGTGCCATCAGTGAGTCAACAGGGGGCCTATACGAGCAGTACTTC	TRBV10-3	TRBJ2-7	TRBD1	.
CAISVGLAGVPAKQYF	TGTGCCATCAGTGTTGGACTAGCGGGAGTCCCCGCGAAGCAGTACTTC	TRBV10-3	TRBJ2-7	TRBD2	.
CASSQEFGGSDVAKNIQYF	TGCGCCAGCAGCCAAGAATTTGGAGGGTCGGACGTAGCCAAAAACATTCAGTACTTC	TRBV4-1	TRBJ2-4	.	.
CASSSYSGGINEQYF	TGTGCCAGCTCATCCTATAGCGGCGGGATCAACGAGCAGTACTTC	TRBV18	TRBJ2-7	.	.
CASSAGGGETQYF	TGTGCCAGCAGTGCAGGGGGCGGAGAGACCCAGTACTTC	TRBV25-1	TRBJ2-5	TRBD1	.
CASSGGAGSSYNEQFF	TGTGCCAGCAGTGGGGGGGCGGGCAGCTCCTACAATGAGCAGTTCTTC	TRBV6-2/TRBV6-3	TRBJ2-1	.	.
CASSAVLAGGAGANVLTF	TGTGCCAGCAGTGCGGTACTAGCGGGAGGCGCTGGGGCCAACGTCCTGACTTTC	TRBV6-1	TRBJ2-6	TRBD2	.
CASSPMVGVGGNQPQHF	TGTGCCAGTAGTCCCATGGTAGGGGTCGGAGGCAATCAGCCCCAGCATTTT	TRBV19	TRBJ1-5	.	.
CASSLETINQPQHF	TGTGCCAGCAGCTTGGAAACAATCAATCAGCCCCAGCATTTT	TRBV5-5	TRBJ1-5	.	.
CASSQADSSNYGYTF	TGTGCCAGCAGCCAAGCGGACAGCTCAAACTATGGCTACACCTTC	TRBV4-2	TRBJ1-2	.	.
CASSFDGGNYGYTF	TGTGCCAGCAGTTTTGATGGCGGGAACTATGGCTACACCTTC	TRBV27	TRBJ1-2	.	.
CASRSSGTGQETQYF	TGTGCCAGCAGGTCATCCGGGACAGGGCAAGAGACCCAGTACTTC	TRBV6-5	TRBJ2-5	TRBD1	.
CAIRDSSNQPQHF	TGTGCCATCAGGGACAGCAGCAATCAGCCCCAGCATTTT	TRBV10-3	TRBJ1-5	.	.
CASSSLTGESQPQHF	TGTGCCAGCAGCTCTTTGACAGGGGAGAGTCAGCCCCAGCATTTT	TRBV7-8	TRBJ1-5	TRBD1	.
CAWSVDKRREQGYNEQFF	TGTGCCTGGAGTGTAGACAAAAGGCGGGAGCAGGGGTATAATGAGCAGTTCTTC	TRBV30	TRBJ2-1	.	.
CASSDPTDRNTEAFF	TGTGCCAGCAGCGATCCGACAGATCGGAACACTGAAGCTTTCTTT	TRBV2	TRBJ1-1	.	.
CASSFPAGGDTGELFF	TGTGCCAGCAGCTTCCCAGCGGGAGGGGACACCGGGGAGCTGTTTTTT	TRBV7-3	TRBJ2-2	TRBD2	.